This section outlines one T cell receptor beta chain sequence together with its context. No antigen is known for it. It has no much larger one-base neighbor in the sample; base qualities were not kept. This specimen belongs to a study of identical twins (dated by TCRdb to the mid-2010s). In the study overall: The study deep-sequenced TCR alpha and beta repertoires from monozygotic twins, unrelated adults of various ages and cord blood to test whether fetal clonotypes persist. Replicate twin experiments were performed at different times using different library preparation protocols to rule out contamination. What the authors observed across the whole study: Because the same donors could not be followed over many years, conclusions were based on cross-sectional statistical analysis. Abundant cord blood beta clonotypes carried fewer insertions; young adult naive repertoires showed a weaker similar trend, while memory repertoires showed none. The excess sharing between twins in beta out-of-frame sequences was weaker because fewer shared sequences reduced the signal-to-noise ratio. Invariant T cells such as MAIT and iNKT could partly confound zero-insertion analyses, although diverse VJ usage argued against such confounding for most clonotypes. Compared with coincidental sharing between unrelated individuals, out-of-frame TCR alpha sequences shared between twins showed an excess of sequences with low generation probability. In monozygotic twins, out-of-frame TCR alpha sharing was systematically underestimated by recombination models, although the models agreed with sharing between unrelated individuals.

Every donor in the study was a healthy Caucasian. The twin cohort comprised three pairs of female monozygotic twins, all aged roughly 18 to 29 years. Peripheral blood mononuclear cells were used as the source from which RNA for TCR libraries was isolated. The library was made by 5' RACE. Reads for this sample came from an Illumina HiSeq 2000. Template switching introduced a universal primer binding site; the final cDNA contained a unique molecular identifier, enabling accurate counting of TCR cDNA molecules. First-strand cDNA for TCR alpha and beta chains was synthesized from specific primers in the conserved constant-segment region. To control for contamination, every cDNA library was double barcoded, receiving both a SMART-Mk sample barcode and Illumina barcodes. Two successive PCR steps introduced TruSeq adapter sequences along with Illumina sample barcodes. The TCR alpha and beta cDNA libraries were sequenced on the Illumina HiSeq platform using custom primers. In the original analysis: Unique molecular identifiers were extracted from raw reads with MiGEC, and CDR3 positions were determined with MiXCR. Recombination models were inferred per individual with the repgenHMM and IGoR tools using an EM algorithm. Shared clonotypes were analyzed with the tcR package in R, and sharing was normalized by the product of cloneset sizes. To study raw recombination free of thymic and clonal selection effects, out-of-frame nonproductive sequences were analyzed. The public reads were reanalyzed by TCRdb: fastp trimming at Q25, MiXCR alignment, in-frame beta chains only. Rows with a matching CDR3 protein are joined into one entry that keeps the most common DNA and genes. TCRdb assigned the V and J calls; the authors' analysis was not used. Counted in this sample were 500,000 to 700,000 distinct CDR3 sequences; around 7.4% of them appeared once. The ten largest account for over 1.5% of the sample.

The data were also submitted as part of a second study, on yellow fever vaccine responses in identical twins. The second study also describes: According to the authors, the vaccine-induced T cell response in identical twins seemed to be partly convergent and partly specific to each individual. In the study, vaccine-responding T cell clones were precisely tracked in identical twins.

Sequenced material: PBMCs. The receptor comes from a woman between 18 and 30 years old in good health.

DNA sequence: TGCAGTGCTGGACTAGCGGGGTATAGCAATGAGCAGTTCTTC. Translated, this gives CSAGLAGYSNEQFF. The chain was built from TRBV20-1 and TRBJ2-1; TRBD2 fits 12 bases in the junction. Looking up the germline V gene (reference sequence) yields CDR1 DFQATT and CDR2 SNEGSKA. Spanning cysteine to phenylalanine, the CDR3 consists of 14 amino acids. The only DNA kept is the CDR3, 42 bases in frame from the first base. The germline V end is reduced by 5 bases and the J end by 6 bases; junction bases left unmatched: 5.